This T cell receptor (beta chain) was profiled in a study of blood T cell repertoires in COVID-19. Those enrolled in Seattle joined during active infection and were followed longitudinally afterward. In the authors' methods: Estimation of nucleated cell counts was performed using reference gene primer amplification. TCRdb keeps only in-frame clones here, not all; method: immunoSEQ multiplex PCR. The V and J calls and clone size are taken from that table; D and trimming were inferred from the DNA. The sample carries 350,000 to 500,000 clones, approximately 90% recorded once. Specimen: peripheral blood. The TCR comes from a man aged 18 to 29 with COVID-19, enrolled during active disease.

The CDR3 sequence is CASSPQGQDYGYTF. The CDR3 nucleotides are TGTGCCAGCTCACCACAGGGACAGGACTATGGCTACACCTTC. The rearrangement uses TRBV18 and TRBJ1-2; 8 positions match TRBD1. Germline values: CDR1 KGHSH, CDR2 LQKENI. V shed 1 base and J 3 bases; nucleotides not matched to a gene: 1. The CDR3 sequence is 14 residues long. Using reference TRBV18 and TRBJ1-2 for the parts outside the CDR3, the full variable domain is NAGVMQNPRHLVRRRGQEARLRCSPMKGHSHVYWYRQLPEEGLKFMVYLQKENIIDESGMPKERFSAEFPKEGPSILRIQQVVRGDSAAYFCASSPQGQDYGYTFGSGTRLTVV.